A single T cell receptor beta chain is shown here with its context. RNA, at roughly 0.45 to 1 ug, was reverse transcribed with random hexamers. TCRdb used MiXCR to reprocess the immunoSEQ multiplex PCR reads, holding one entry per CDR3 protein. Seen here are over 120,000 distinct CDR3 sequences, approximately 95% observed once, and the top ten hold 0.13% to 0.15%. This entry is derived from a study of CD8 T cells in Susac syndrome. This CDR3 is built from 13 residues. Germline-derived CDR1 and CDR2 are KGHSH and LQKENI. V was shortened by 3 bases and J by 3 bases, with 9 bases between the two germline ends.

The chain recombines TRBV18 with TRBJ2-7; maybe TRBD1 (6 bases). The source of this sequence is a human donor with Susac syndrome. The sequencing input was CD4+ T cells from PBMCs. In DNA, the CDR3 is TGTGCCAGCTCACCTGGCAGGGGCTACGAGCAGTACTTC. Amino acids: CASSPGRGYEQYF. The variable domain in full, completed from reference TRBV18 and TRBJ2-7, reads NAGVMQNPRHLVRRRGQEARLRCSPMKGHSHVYWYRQLPEEGLKFMVYLQKENIIDESGMPKERFSAEFPKEGPSILRIQQVVRGDSAAYFCASSPGRGYEQYFGPGTRLTVT.